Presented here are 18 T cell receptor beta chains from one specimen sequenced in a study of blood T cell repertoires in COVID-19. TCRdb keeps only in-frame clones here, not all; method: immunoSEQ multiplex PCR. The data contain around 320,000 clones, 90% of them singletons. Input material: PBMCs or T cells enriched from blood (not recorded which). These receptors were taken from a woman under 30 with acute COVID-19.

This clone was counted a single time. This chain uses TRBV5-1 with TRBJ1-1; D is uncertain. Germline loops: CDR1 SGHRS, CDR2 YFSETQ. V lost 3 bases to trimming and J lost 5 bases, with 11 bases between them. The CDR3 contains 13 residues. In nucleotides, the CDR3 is TGCGCCAGCAGCTCCGGATCGGGTACTGAAGCTTTCTTT. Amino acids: CASSSGSGTEAFF.

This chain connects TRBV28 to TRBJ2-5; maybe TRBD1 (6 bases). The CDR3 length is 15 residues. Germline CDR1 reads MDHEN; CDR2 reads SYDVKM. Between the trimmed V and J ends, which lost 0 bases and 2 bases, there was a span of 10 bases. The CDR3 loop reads CASSLWSQGQETQYF. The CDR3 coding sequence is TGTGCCAGCAGTTTATGGAGCCAGGGGCAAGAGACCCAGTACTTC.

CDR3 loop: CASSPQRQESEQYF. Here the CDR3 DNA reads TGTGCCAGCAGCCCTCAAAGACAGGAGAGCGAGCAGTACTTC. This chain joins TRBV5-6 and TRBJ2-7; possible D gene TRBD1, 6 bases. The CDR3 consists of 14 residues. V dropped 4 bases and J dropped 6 bases, with 17 bases sitting between them. Germline CDR1 SGHDT, CDR2 YYEEEE.

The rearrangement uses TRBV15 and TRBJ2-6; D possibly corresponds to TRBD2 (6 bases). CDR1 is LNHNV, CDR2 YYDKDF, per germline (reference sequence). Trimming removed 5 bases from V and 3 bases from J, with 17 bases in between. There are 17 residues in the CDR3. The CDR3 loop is CATSPWEGDFGANVLTF. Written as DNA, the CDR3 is TGTGCCACCAGCCCCTGGGAAGGGGACTTTGGGGCCAACGTCCTGACTTTC.

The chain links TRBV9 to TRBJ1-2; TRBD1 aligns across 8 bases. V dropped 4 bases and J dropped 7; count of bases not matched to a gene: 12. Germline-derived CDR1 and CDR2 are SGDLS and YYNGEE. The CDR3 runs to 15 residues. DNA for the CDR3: TGTGCCAGCAGCTCTAGTGGGGACAGGACGAGTGGCTACACCTTC. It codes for CASSSSGDRTSGYTF.

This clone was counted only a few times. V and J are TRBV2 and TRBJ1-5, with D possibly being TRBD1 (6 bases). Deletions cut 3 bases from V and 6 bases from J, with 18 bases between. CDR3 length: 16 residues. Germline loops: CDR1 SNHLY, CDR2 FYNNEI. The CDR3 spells CASSDPLGGPPQPQHF. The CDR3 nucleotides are TGTGCCAGCAGTGACCCCTTGGGGGGGCCCCCTCAGCCCCAGCATTTT.

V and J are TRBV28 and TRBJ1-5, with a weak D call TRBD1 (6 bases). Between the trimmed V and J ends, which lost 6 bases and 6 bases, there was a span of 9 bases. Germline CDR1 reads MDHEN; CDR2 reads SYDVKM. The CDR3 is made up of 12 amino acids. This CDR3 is CASSSRGQPQHF. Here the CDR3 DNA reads TGTGCCAGCAGCTCCAGGGGTCAGCCCCAGCATTTT.

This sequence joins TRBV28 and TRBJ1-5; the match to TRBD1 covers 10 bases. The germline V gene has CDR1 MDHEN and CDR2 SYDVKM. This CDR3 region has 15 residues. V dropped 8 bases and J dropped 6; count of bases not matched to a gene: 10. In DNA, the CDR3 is TGTGCCAGCTTCGAGGGGGGACAGGGGATTCAGCCCCAGCATTTT. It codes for CASFEGGQGIQPQHF.

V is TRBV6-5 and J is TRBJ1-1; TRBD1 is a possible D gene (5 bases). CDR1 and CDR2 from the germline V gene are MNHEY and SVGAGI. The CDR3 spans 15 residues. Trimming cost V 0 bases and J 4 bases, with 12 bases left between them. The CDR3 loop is CASSYSTRVFTEAFF. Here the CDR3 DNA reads TGTGCCAGCAGTTACTCGACCAGGGTTTTCACTGAAGCTTTCTTT.

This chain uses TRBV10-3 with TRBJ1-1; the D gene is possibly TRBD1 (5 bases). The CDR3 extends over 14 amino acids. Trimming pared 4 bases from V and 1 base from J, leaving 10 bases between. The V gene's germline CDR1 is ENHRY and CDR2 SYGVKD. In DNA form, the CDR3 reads TGTGCCATCAGTGCTGGGGCTACGAACACTGAAGCTTTCTTT. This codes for CAISAGATNTEAFF.

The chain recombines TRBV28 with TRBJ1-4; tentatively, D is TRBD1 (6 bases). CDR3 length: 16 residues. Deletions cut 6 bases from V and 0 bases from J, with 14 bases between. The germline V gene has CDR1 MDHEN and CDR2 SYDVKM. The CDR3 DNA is TGTGCCAGCAGGGTCCGGGAGGGGGCAACTAATGAAAAACTGTTTTTT. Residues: CASRVREGATNEKLFF. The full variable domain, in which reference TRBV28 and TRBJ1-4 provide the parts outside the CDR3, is DVKVTQSSRYLVKRTGEKVFLECVQDMDHENMFWYRQDPGLGLRLIYFSYDVKMKEKGDIPEGYSVSREKKERFSLILESASTNQTSMYLCASRVREGATNEKLFFGSGTQLSVL.

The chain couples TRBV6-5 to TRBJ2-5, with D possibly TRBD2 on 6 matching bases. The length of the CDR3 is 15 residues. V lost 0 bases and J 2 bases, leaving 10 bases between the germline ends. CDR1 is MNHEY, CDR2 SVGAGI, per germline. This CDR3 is CASSYSLGGQETQYF. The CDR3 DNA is TGTGCCAGCAGTTACTCCCTTGGGGGGCAAGAGACCCAGTACTTC.

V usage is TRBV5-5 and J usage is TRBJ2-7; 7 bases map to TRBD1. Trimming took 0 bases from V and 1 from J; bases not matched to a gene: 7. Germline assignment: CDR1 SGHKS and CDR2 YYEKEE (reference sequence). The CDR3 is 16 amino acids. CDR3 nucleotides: TGTGCCAGCAGCTTGGATGATTTCAGGGGGTCCTACGAGCAGTACTTC. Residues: CASSLDDFRGSYEQYF.

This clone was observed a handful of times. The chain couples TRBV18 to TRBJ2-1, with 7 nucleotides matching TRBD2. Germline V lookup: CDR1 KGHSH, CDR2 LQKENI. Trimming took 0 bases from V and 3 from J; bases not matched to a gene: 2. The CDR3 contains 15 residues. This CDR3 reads CASSPPSSGYNEQFF. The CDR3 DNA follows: TGTGCCAGCTCACCACCGTCTAGCGGCTACAATGAGCAGTTCTTC.

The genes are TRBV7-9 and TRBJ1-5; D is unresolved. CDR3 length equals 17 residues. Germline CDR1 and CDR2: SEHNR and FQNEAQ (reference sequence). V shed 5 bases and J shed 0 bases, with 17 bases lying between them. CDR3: CASSMTLNTDSNQPQHF. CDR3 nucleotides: TGTGCCAGCAGCATGACTCTAAACACCGATAGCAATCAGCCCCAGCATTTT. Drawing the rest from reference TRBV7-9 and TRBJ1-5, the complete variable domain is DTGVSQNPRHKITKRGQNVTFRCDPISEHNRLYWYRQTLGQGPEFLTYFQNEAQLEKSRLLSDRFSAERPKGSFSTLEIQRTEQGDSAMYLCASSMTLNTDSNQPQHFGDGTRLSIL.

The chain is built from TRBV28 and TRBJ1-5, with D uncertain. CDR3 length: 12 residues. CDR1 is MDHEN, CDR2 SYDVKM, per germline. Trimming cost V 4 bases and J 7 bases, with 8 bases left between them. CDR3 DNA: TGTGCCAGCAGTTCGCTCAGGCAGCCCCAGCATTTT. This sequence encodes CASSSLRQPQHF. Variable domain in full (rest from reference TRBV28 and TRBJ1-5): DVKVTQSSRYLVKRTGEKVFLECVQDMDHENMFWYRQDPGLGLRLIYFSYDVKMKEKGDIPEGYSVSREKKERFSLILESASTNQTSMYLCASSSLRQPQHFGDGTRLSIL.

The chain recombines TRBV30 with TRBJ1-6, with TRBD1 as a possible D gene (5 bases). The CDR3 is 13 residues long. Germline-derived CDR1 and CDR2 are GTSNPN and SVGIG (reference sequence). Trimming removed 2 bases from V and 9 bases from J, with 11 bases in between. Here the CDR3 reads CAWSYDSVSPLHF. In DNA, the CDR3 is TGTGCCTGGAGTTATGACAGCGTTTCACCCCTCCACTTT.

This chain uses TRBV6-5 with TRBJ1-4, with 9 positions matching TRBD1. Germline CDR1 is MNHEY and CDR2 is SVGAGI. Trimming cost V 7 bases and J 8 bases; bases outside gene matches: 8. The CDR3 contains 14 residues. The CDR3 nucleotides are TGTGCCAGCACGGTCGGGACAGGGTGGGAAAAACTGTTTTTT. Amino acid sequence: CASTVGTGWEKLFF.